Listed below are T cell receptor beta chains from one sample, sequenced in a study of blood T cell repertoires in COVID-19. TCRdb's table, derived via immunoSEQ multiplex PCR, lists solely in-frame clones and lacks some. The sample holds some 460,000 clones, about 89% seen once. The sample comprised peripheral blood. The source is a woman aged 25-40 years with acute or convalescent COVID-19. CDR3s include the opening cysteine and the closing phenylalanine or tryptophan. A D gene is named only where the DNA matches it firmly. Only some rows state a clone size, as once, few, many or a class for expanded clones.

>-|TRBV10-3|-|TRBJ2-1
CAIMATSGNEQFF
TGTGCCATCATGGCGACCTCGGGCAATGAGCAGTTCTTC
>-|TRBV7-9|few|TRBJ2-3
CASTSYGDTQYF
TGTGCCAGCACCTCATACGGGGATACGCAGTATTTT
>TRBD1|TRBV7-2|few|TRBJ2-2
CASSLMGQATGELFF
TGTGCCAGCAGCTTAATGGGACAGGCTACCGGGGAGCTGTTTTTT
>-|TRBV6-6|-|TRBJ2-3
CASSYSDNSDTQYF
TGTGCCAGCAGTTACTCGGACAACTCAGATACGCAGTATTTT
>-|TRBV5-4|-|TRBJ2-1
CASSLFAGNEQFF
TGTGCCAGCAGCCTCTTTGCGGGGAATGAGCAGTTCTTC
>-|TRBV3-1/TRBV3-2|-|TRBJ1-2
CASSPADRTVALYGYTF
TGTGCCAGCAGCCCAGCCGACAGGACGGTCGCCCTATATGGCTACACCTTC
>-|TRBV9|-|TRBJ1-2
CASSTHPGGRGYTF
TGTGCCAGCAGCACCCACCCCGGGGGGCGAGGCTACACCTTC
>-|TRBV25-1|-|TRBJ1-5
CASSDRGSNQPQHF
TGTGCCAGCAGTGACAGGGGCAGCAATCAGCCCCAGCATTTT
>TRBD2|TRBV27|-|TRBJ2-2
CASRAAGGPPGELFF
TGTGCCAGCAGGGCCGCGGGGGGGCCCCCCGGGGAGCTGTTTTTT
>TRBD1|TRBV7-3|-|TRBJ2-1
CASSLTSSGGDRGRNEQFF
TGTGCCAGCAGCTTAACTAGTTCCGGTGGGGACAGGGGACGCAATGAGCAGTTCTTC
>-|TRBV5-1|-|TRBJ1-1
CASNSQGLDTEAFF
TGCGCCAGCAACTCCCAGGGCTTGGACACTGAAGCTTTCTTT
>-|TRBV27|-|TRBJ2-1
CASSLSPNYEQFF
TGTGCCAGCAGTTTATCGCCTAACTATGAGCAGTTCTTC
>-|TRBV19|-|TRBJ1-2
CASSIDRSYGYTF
TGTGCCAGTAGTATAGATCGGAGCTATGGCTACACCTTC
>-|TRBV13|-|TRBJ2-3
CASSLAAASTDTQYF
TGTGCCAGCAGCTTAGCAGCGGCGAGCACAGATACGCAGTATTTT
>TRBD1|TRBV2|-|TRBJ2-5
CASSKTGGGETQYF
TGTGCCAGCAGTAAGACAGGGGGGGGAGAGACCCAGTACTTC
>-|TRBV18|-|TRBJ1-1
CASSQNRPATGDGEAFF
TGTGCCAGCTCACAGAACAGACCCGCCACGGGGGATGGTGAAGCTTTCTTT
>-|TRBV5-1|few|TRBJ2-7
CASRPRGSYEQYF
TGCGCCAGCAGACCCAGGGGATCCTACGAGCAGTACTTC
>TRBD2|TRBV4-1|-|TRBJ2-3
CASSLGLLPSTDTQYF
TGCGCCAGCAGCCTGGGACTACTCCCGAGCACAGATACGCAGTATTTT
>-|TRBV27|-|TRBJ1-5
CASSPQRRGTSNQPQHF
TGTGCCAGCAGTCCTCAGCGTCGGGGGACTAGCAATCAGCCCCAGCATTTT
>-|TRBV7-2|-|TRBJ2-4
CASSPSSGLAKNIQYF
TGTGCCAGCAGCCCAAGTTCTGGGCTGGCCAAAAACATTCAGTACTTC
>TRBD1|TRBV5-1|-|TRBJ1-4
CASSLQGNIRNEKLFF
TGCGCCAGCAGCCTACAGGGGAACATTCGAAATGAAAAACTGTTTTTT
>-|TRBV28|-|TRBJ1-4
CASSSEITRKLFF
TGTGCCAGCAGCTCCGAAATAACGAGGAAACTGTTTTTT
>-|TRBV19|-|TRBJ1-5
CASSIVSSGVSNQPQHF
TGTGCCAGTAGTATTGTTTCTTCGGGTGTTAGCAATCAGCCCCAGCATTTT
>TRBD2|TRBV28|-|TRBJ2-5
CATATSGGAKTQYF
TGTGCCACTGCGACTAGCGGGGGGGCTAAGACCCAGTACTTC
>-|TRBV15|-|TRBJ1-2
CATSRDPRQFQGYTF
TGTGCCACCAGCAGAGATCCCCGACAGTTTCAGGGCTACACCTTC
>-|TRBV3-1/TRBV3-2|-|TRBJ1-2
CASSHGGAGYTF
TGTGCCAGCAGCCACGGGGGGGCTGGCTACACCTTC
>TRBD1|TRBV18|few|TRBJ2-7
CASSPPQGAYQQYF
TGTGCCAGCTCACCACCCCAGGGGGCTTACCAGCAGTACTTC
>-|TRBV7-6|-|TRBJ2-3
CASSLTGVADTQYF
TGTGCCAGCAGCTTAACCGGGGTTGCAGATACGCAGTATTTT
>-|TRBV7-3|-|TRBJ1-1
CASSSQGYTEAFF
TGTGCCAGCAGCAGCCAGGGGTACACTGAAGCTTTCTTT
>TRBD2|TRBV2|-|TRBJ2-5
CASSPSGSGVETQYF
TGTGCCAGCAGTCCGTCGGGGAGCGGGGTAGAGACCCAGTACTTC
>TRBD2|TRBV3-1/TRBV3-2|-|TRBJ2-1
CASSQGAGGYNEQFF
TGTGCCAGCAGCCAAGGAGCGGGGGGGTACAATGAGCAGTTCTTC
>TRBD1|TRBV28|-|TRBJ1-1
CASRYPGGRNTEAFF
TGTGCCAGCAGGTACCCAGGGGGGAGGAACACTGAAGCTTTCTTT
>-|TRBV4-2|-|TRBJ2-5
CASSHQAGPQQETQYF
TGTGCCAGCAGCCATCAAGCAGGGCCCCAACAAGAGACCCAGTACTTC
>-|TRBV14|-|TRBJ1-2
CASSQGVGGYTF
TGTGCCAGCAGCCAAGGAGTCGGGGGCTACACCTTC
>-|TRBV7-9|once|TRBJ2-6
CASSLAGGRGANVLTF
TGTGCCAGCAGCTTAGCCGGGGGGCGCGGGGCCAACGTCCTGACTTTC
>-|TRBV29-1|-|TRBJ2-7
CSVVGGNYYEQYF
TGCAGCGTTGTCGGCGGAAACTACTACGAGCAGTACTTC
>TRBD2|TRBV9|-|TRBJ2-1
CASSPSWASGGGEQFF
TGTGCCAGCAGCCCAAGCTGGGCTAGCGGGGGAGGAGAGCAGTTCTTC
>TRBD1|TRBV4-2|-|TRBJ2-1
CASSQESPGGNEQFF
TGTGCCAGCAGCCAAGAAAGCCCAGGGGGCAATGAGCAGTTCTTC
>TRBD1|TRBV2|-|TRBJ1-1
CASSRDRGRRTEAFF
TGTGCCAGCAGTCGGGACAGGGGGCGTCGGACTGAAGCTTTCTTT
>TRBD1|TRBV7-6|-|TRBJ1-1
CASSLTGDTEAFF
TGTGCCAGCAGCTTGACAGGGGACACTGAAGCTTTCTTT
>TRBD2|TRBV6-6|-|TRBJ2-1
CASTLAGGPNEQFF
TGTGCCAGCACATTAGCGGGGGGGCCGAATGAGCAGTTCTTC
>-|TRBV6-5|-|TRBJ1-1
CASSYSGRGEAFF
TGTGCCAGCAGTTACTCAGGGAGGGGTGAAGCTTTCTTT
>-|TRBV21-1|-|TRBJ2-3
CASSTGTTRPDTQYF
TGTGCCAGCAGCACCGGGACAACTCGGCCAGATACGCAGTATTTT